The rows below give T cell receptor beta chains drawn from one sample of a study of radiation and T cells in renal cell carcinoma. Data came from immunoSEQ multiplex PCR; TCRdb stores just in-frame clones and leaves some out. Of 40,000 to 60,000 clones detected, around 83% appear once; the ten largest clones hold about 31%. Sample: blood, taken from a patient whose treatment included radiotherapy and nephrectomy. The receptors come from a woman in her sixties or seventies with renal cell carcinoma. Both conserved end residues are part of each CDR3. D genes are given only for firm matches. Expanded clones get a size class; other rows say once, few or many, or leave the size out.

v_call,clone_size,j_call,d_call,cdr3_nt,cdr3_aa
TRBV11-3,.,TRBJ1-4,.,TGTGCCAGCAGCGCCCGAATGAAGAGGAGGGAAACAACTAATGAAAAACTGTTTTTT,CASSARMKRRETTNEKLFF
TRBV5-1,.,TRBJ2-1,.,TGCGCCAGCAGCTTGGACCTCCTGGCAGTCGCCGCGGGTGAGCAGTTCTTC,CASSLDLLAVAAGEQFF
TRBV6-5,once,TRBJ1-2,.,TGTGCCAGCAGGGACGGAACTTCGGTCTATGGCTACACCTTC,CASRDGTSVYGYTF
TRBV14,.,TRBJ2-3,TRBD1,TGTGCCAGCAGCCCCCTCCGGGGACAGGGATCAGATACGCAGTATTTT,CASSPLRGQGSDTQYF
TRBV6-1,.,TRBJ2-1,TRBD2,TGTGCCAGCAGTGGGACTAGCGTTTACAATGAGCAGTTCTTC,CASSGTSVYNEQFF
TRBV11-2,.,TRBJ2-2,TRBD2,TGTGCCAGCAGCTACTCTAGCGGGAGGGCGGGCACCGGGGAGCTGTTTTTT,CASSYSSGRAGTGELFF
TRBV7-9,.,TRBJ2-2,.,TGTGCCAGCAGCTTAGTGGTCAGTTGGGCCGGGGAGCTGTTTTTT,CASSLVVSWAGELFF
TRBV2,.,TRBJ1-3,.,TGTGCCAGCAGTCCGAGGGACTCAGGGGATTTACGAAACACCATATATTTT,CASSPRDSGDLRNTIYF
TRBV2,.,TRBJ2-3,TRBD2,TGTGCCAGCAGTGAACAAGCGGGAGGGAGAGATACGCAGTATTTT,CASSEQAGGRDTQYF
TRBV2,.,TRBJ1-5,.,TGTGCCAGCGGGGGGGGACAAGGAATCAATCAGCCCCAGCATTTT,CASGGGQGINQPQHF
TRBV12-5,.,TRBJ1-2,TRBD1,TGTGCTAGTGGTTTGCCCGGGACAGTCTATGGCTACACCTTC,CASGLPGTVYGYTF
TRBV19,.,TRBJ2-1,.,TGTGCCAGTTGCAGAGGGGAAAGGAGAAATGAGCAGTTCTTC,CASCRGERRNEQFF
TRBV6-1,.,TRBJ1-4,.,TGTGCCAGCAGTGAGGGCCAGACTAATGAAAAACTGTTTTTT,CASSEGQTNEKLFF
TRBV13,.,TRBJ1-1,.,TGTGCCAGCAGCTTAAACAGGCACACTGAAGCTTTCTTT,CASSLNRHTEAFF
TRBV2,.,TRBJ1-4,.,TGTGCCAGCAAAAAGCTCCCGGGTGAAAAACTGTTTTTT,CASKKLPGEKLFF
TRBV23-1,.,TRBJ1-4,.,TGCGCCAGCAGTATACAGGGAGGAACTAATGAAAAACTGTTTTTT,CASSIQGGTNEKLFF
TRBV5-8,.,TRBJ1-4,TRBD1,TGTGCCAGCAGCACGGGGACAGGGGGAACTAATGAAAAACTGTTTTTT,CASSTGTGGTNEKLFF
TRBV19,once,TRBJ1-2,TRBD1,TGTGCCAGTAGTTCCAGGGACAGATATGGCTACACCTTC,CASSSRDRYGYTF
TRBV7-7,few,TRBJ2-5,TRBD1,TGTGCCAGCAGCCTCCGGGACAGGGGTTCGGAGACCCAGTACTTC,CASSLRDRGSETQYF
TRBV4-1,.,TRBJ1-2,.,TGCGCCAGCAGCCAAGATCGAGGGGGCTACACCTTC,CASSQDRGGYTF
TRBV7-6,.,TRBJ2-7,.,TGTGCCAGCAGCCCAACCCCGGGTCTTACCTACGAGCAGTACTTC,CASSPTPGLTYEQYF
TRBV30,.,TRBJ1-4,.,TGTGCCTGGAGTCGGGCTAATGAAAAACTGTTTTTT,CAWSRANEKLFF
TRBV5-1,once,TRBJ2-3,TRBD2,TGCGCCAGCAGCCCGCGGGGCGGGGGTAGCACAGATACGCAGTATTTT,CASSPRGGGSTDTQYF
TRBV11-2,.,TRBJ1-2,.,TGTGCCAGCAGCTTATCAGGGGACTATGGCTACACCTTC,CASSLSGDYGYTF
TRBV7-9,.,TRBJ1-5,.,TGTGCCAGCAGCTTTGGTGACAGCTCATATCCCCATCAGCCCCAGCATTTT,CASSFGDSSYPHQPQHF
TRBV9,.,TRBJ2-3,TRBD2,TGTGCCAGCAGCGTAAGGGCGGGAGTAGGCACAGATACGCAGTATTTT,CASSVRAGVGTDTQYF
TRBV7-9,.,TRBJ2-3,.,TGTGCCAGCAGCCCCCGGGACGGCACAGATACGCAGTATTTT,CASSPRDGTDTQYF
TRBV7-2,.,TRBJ2-7,TRBD2,TGTGCCAGCAGCTGGACTAGCGGGAGGGTTAGCGAGCAGTACTTC,CASSWTSGRVSEQYF
TRBV6-5,.,TRBJ1-1,.,TGTGCCAGCAAAGGCAGGCTGAACACTGAAGCTTTCTTT,CASKGRLNTEAFF
TRBV27,.,TRBJ1-4,.,TGTGCCAGCAGTTTGGGAGGGACAACCGAAAAACTGTTTTTT,CASSLGGTTEKLFF
TRBV14,.,TRBJ2-2,.,TGTGCCAGCGGAGGGGCCGGGGAGCTGTTTTTT,CASGGAGELFF
TRBV6-4,.,TRBJ2-3,TRBD2,TGTGCCAGCAGTGAGGGGACTAGCTGGCCCCCAGATACGCAGTATTTT,CASSEGTSWPPDTQYF
TRBV9,.,TRBJ2-1,.,TGTGCCAGCAGCGTAGGTCCACACAATGAGCAGTTCTTC,CASSVGPHNEQFF
TRBV5-1,.,TRBJ2-7,TRBD1,TGCGCCAGCAGCCCCGGACAGGGGGCGTCACACGAGCAGTACTTC,CASSPGQGASHEQYF
TRBV7-2,once,TRBJ2-1,TRBD2,TGTGCCAGCAGCTTAACAGGACTAGCAGCCAATGAGCAGTTCTTC,CASSLTGLAANEQFF
TRBV11-2,.,TRBJ2-1,.,TGTGCCAGCAGCTTCGGGTCGTCCCAGCAGTTCTTC,CASSFGSSQQFF
TRBV5-1,few,TRBJ2-7,TRBD1,TGCGCCAGCAGCTACGGACAGGCGAGCTCCTACGAGCAGTACTTC,CASSYGQASSYEQYF
TRBV5-1,.,TRBJ1-2,.,TGCGCCAGCAGCTTGCTAGGGCAGCTTACTTCCTATGGCTACACCTTC,CASSLLGQLTSYGYTF
TRBV29-1,.,TRBJ2-5,.,TGCAGCGTTGTGGGGGCGGAGACCCAGTACTTC,CSVVGAETQYF
TRBV5-4,.,TRBJ2-7,.,TGTGCCAGCAGCCCCTACCTAGGCGAGCAGTACTTC,CASSPYLGEQYF
TRBV27,once,TRBJ1-2,.,TGTGCCAGCAGTTTAAGAGCGGGCGGTGGCTACACCTTC,CASSLRAGGGYTF
TRBV5-1,.,TRBJ2-5,.,TGCGCCAGCAGCACCAGCTGGGGGCCCCAAGAGACCCAGTACTTC,CASSTSWGPQETQYF
TRBV19,.,TRBJ1-1,.,TGTGCCAGTAGCTCGGTAGGATATAACACTGAAGCTTTCTTT,CASSSVGYNTEAFF
TRBV7-9,.,TRBJ1-5,.,TGTGCCAGCAGCTTAGAGGGCAGGGGTAGCAATCAGCCCCAGCATTTT,CASSLEGRGSNQPQHF
TRBV5-1,.,TRBJ1-4,TRBD1,TGCGCCAGCAGCTCTTGGGGGGGACAGGGTGGTGAAAAACTGTTTTTT,CASSSWGGQGGEKLFF
TRBV6-5,.,TRBJ1-1,.,TGTGCCAGCAGGTTGGACAGAAATTTGAACACTGAAGCTTTCTTT,CASRLDRNLNTEAFF
TRBV9,few,TRBJ1-1,TRBD1,TGTGCCAGCAGCAGACAGGGGGACACTGAAGCTTTCTTT,CASSRQGDTEAFF
TRBV18,.,TRBJ1-1,.,TGTGCCAGCTCACCAGACAACACTGAAGCTTTCTTT,CASSPDNTEAFF
TRBV11-1,.,TRBJ2-2,TRBD1,TGTGCCAGCAGCAGGCAGGGGGACGCCGGGGAGCTGTTTTTT,CASSRQGDAGELFF